These 29 T cell receptor beta chains were sequenced from one sample in a study. TCRdb analysed the 5' RACE reads with MiXCR anew, one entry per CDR3 protein. This sample carries about 23,000 distinct CDR3 sequences, about 30% of them seen once, and the ten largest clones take 2% to 2.5%. Sequencing used tumor-infiltrating naive CD4+ T cells sorted from the breast tumor. Stated subset: naive CD4+ T cells, CD4+CD45RA+CD25-. These receptors were obtained from a female donor with breast cancer.

At least ten counts were recorded for this clonotype. The V and J genes are TRBV15 and TRBJ1-1; the match to TRBD1 covers 7 bases. This CDR3 contains 15 residues. Germline CDR1 is LNHNV and CDR2 is YYDKDF (reference sequence). J was trimmed by 4 bases and V by 2 bases; bases with no gene match: 7. The CDR3 DNA follows: TGTGCCACCAGCAGACTAGAGGGGGCGGGCACTGAAGCTTTCTTT. It specifies CATSRLEGAGTEAFF.

The CDR3 DNA reads TGTGCCATCAGGGAAGTGAACACTGAAGCTTTCTTT. It codes for CAIREVNTEAFF. This rearrangement joins TRBV10-3 to TRBJ1-1, with D uncertain. V lost 6 bases, J lost 0 bases, and 5 bases lay in between. Germline CDR1 and CDR2: ENHRY and SYGVKD. This CDR3 has 12 residues.

V usage is TRBV6-1 and J usage is TRBJ1-1; D call uncertain. Looked up from germline, CDR1 is MNHNS and CDR2 is SASEGT. CDR3 length equals 15 residues. V lost 2 bases and J lost 2, with 12 bases in between. In DNA form, the CDR3 reads TGTGCCAGCAGTGAAATGCGTCAGTTTAACACTGAAGCTTTCTTT. It encodes CASSEMRQFNTEAFF.

In this sample, this clonotype turned up a few times. V gene TRBV12-3 or TRBV12-4 combines with J gene TRBJ1-5; perhaps TRBD1 as D (5 bases). The CDR3 has 13 amino acids. V lost 4 bases and J 9 bases, leaving 13 bases between the germline ends. This chain's CDR3 is CASSSTQATPQHF. CDR3 nucleotides: TGTGCCAGCAGTTCAACACAGGCAACGCCCCAGCATTTT.

Sample share makes this clonotype medium-sized. This chain uses TRBV29-1 with TRBJ1-5; 11 bases fit TRBD1. The CDR3 is 15 amino acids. CDR1 and CDR2 from the germline V gene are SQVTM and ANQGSEA. With 4 bases clipped from V and 4 bases from J, the junction kept 6 bases outside the gene matches. This chain's CDR3 is CSVVGTGGKNQPQHF. The DNA for the CDR3 is TGCAGCGTTGTGGGGACAGGGGGGAAAAATCAGCCCCAGCATTTT.

The rearrangement links TRBV28 to TRBJ2-7, with D possibly matching TRBD2 (6 bases). Germline CDR1 reads MDHEN; CDR2 reads SYDVKM. The CDR3 is made up of 16 amino acids. The ends were cut back, 9 bases at V and 0 bases at J, with 21 bases in the middle. CDR3: CASSPFSGEISYEQYF. CDR3 nucleotides: TGTGCCAGTAGTCCTTTTAGCGGAGAGATCTCCTACGAGCAGTACTTC.

About this clonotype: A much larger clone differs from this one at a single base, so this may be a read error. Since the CDR3 does not end with the conserved phenylalanine or tryptophan, this likely comes from a read error. V gene TRBV15 combines with J gene TRBJ2-2; weak D call: TRBD1 (6 bases). Trimming pared 9 bases from V and 3 bases from J, leaving 8 bases between. Germline CDR1 reads LNHNV; CDR2 reads YYDKDF (reference sequence). The CDR3 totals 12 residues. CDR3 sequence (DNA): TGTGCCACAGGGGGTTACACCGGGGAGCTGTTTCTT. This gives the protein CATGGYTGELFL.

V is TRBV7-3 and J is TRBJ1-1; tentative D call: TRBD1 (5 bases). With 6 bases removed from V and 0 bases from J, the gap between germline ends came to 26 bases. The CDR3 has 19 residues. Germline-derived CDR1 and CDR2 are SGHTA and FQGTGA. The CDR3 protein is CASSFPASGIEPMNTEAFF. CDR3 nucleotide sequence: TGTGCCAGCAGTTTTCCTGCCTCAGGGATTGAGCCCATGAACACTGAAGCTTTCTTT.

By proportion, this clonotype is medium-sized. The chain combines TRBV20-1 with TRBJ1-4, with D unresolved. V gave up 1 base and J gave up 7 bases, with 16 bases separating them. The CDR3 sequence is 15 residues long. CDR1 is DFQATT and CDR2 is SNEGSKA in the germline V gene (reference sequence). The CDR3 DNA sequence: TGCAGTGCTAGAGGTTCGAGGGAAGGTACTGAAAAACTGTTTTTT. As protein: CSARGSREGTEKLFF.

By frequency in the sample, this clonotype is medium-sized (0.01 to 0.1%). The chain combines TRBV6-1 with TRBJ1-5, with D possibly matching TRBD1 (5 bases). Germline CDR1 is MNHNS and CDR2 is SASEGT. Trimming shortened V by 1 base and J by 8 bases, and 12 bases separated the two germline ends. The CDR3 covers 14 residues. The CDR3 loop is CASSEGAGGEPQHF. As DNA, the CDR3 is TGTGCCAGCAGTGAAGGAGCAGGAGGGGAGCCCCAGCATTTT.

As concerns this clonotype: A much larger clone sits a single nucleotide away, making a read error possible. The chain uses TRBV6-5 and TRBJ1-1; D not certain. The V and J ends lost 5 bases and 1 base respectively, with 8 bases between them. The CDR3 runs 13 residues. Germline loops: CDR1 MNHEY, CDR2 SVGAGI. CDR3 loop: CASSLHPNTEAFF. The CDR3 DNA reads TGTGCCAGCAGTCTCCACCCGAACACTGAAGCTTTCTTT.

The chain carries TRBV15 and TRBJ1-3, with D maybe TRBD1 (5 bases). The CDR3 contains 14 residues. Germline CDR1 is LNHNV and CDR2 is YYDKDF (reference sequence). The V end was cut by 1 base, the J end by 6 bases, with 10 bases between. CDR3 sequence reads: CATSRAGMENTIYF. The CDR3 DNA follows: TGTGCCACCAGCAGAGCAGGGATGGAAAACACCATATATTTT.

The chain is built from TRBV29-1 and TRBJ2-1; D possibly uses TRBD1 or TRBD2 (6 bases each). V gave up 2 bases and J gave up 0 bases, with 14 bases separating them. Germline lookup yields CDR1 SQVTM and CDR2 ANQGSEA. The CDR3 length is 16 residues. The CDR3 is CSVELEGHSSYNEQFF. For the CDR3, the DNA is TGCAGCGTTGAATTGGAGGGACACAGCTCCTACAATGAGCAGTTCTTC.

About this clonotype itself: One end of the junction fails to match germline, which may point to a read error. In DNA form, the CDR3 reads TGTGCCTGCAGCGAAAGGGCTAGCGGGACCAATGAGCAGTTCTTC. Translated: CACSERASGTNEQFF. V is TRBV11-2 and J is TRBJ2-1; the match to TRBD2 covers 9 bases. There are 15 residues in the CDR3. From germline, CDR1 is SGHAT and CDR2 FQNNGV.

Note on this clonotype: Since a much larger clone is just one base distant, this may be a read error. The conserved final phenylalanine or tryptophan is absent from the CDR3, which likely points to a read error. This sequence joins TRBV5-1 and TRBJ2-7, with D possibly matching TRBD1 (6 bases). V lost 3 bases and J 3 bases, leaving 7 bases between the germline ends. The CDR3 length is 12 residues. Per germline, CDR1 SGHRS and CDR2 YFSETQ. CDR3 region: CASSSDSYEQYS. In DNA, the CDR3 is TGCGCCAGCAGCTCGGACAGCTACGAGCAGTACTCC.

This clonotype counts as medium-sized. CDR3 coding DNA: TGCGCCAGCAGCTTGGTTTTAGCGGGAGATGGTGAGACCCAGTACTTC. It is translated as CASSLVLAGDGETQYF. This chain links TRBV5-1 with TRBJ2-5, with TRBD2 matching over 9 bases. Trimming cost V 0 bases and J 5 bases; bases outside gene matches: 8. Germline V lookup: CDR1 SGHRS, CDR2 YFSETQ. This CDR3 contains 16 residues.

This clonotype was seen ten or more times. The chain combines TRBV7-9 with TRBJ2-1; 11 bases line up with TRBD2. The CDR3 extends over 18 amino acids. Germline V gene lookup returns CDR1 SEHNR and CDR2 FQNEAQ (reference sequence). Trimming cost V 3 bases and J 4 bases; bases outside gene matches: 11. In nucleotides, the CDR3 is TGTGCCAGCAGCTTTGAGGGATTAGCGGGAGGGAGGTACAATGAGCAGTTCTTC. Translating it yields CASSFEGLAGGRYNEQFF.

CDR3 DNA sequence: TGCAGCGTCACCCCTGACCCGATCGGGGAGCAGTTCTTC. Encoded protein: CSVTPDPIGEQFF. The chain has TRBV29-1 and TRBJ2-1; D remains ambiguous. CDR3 length equals 13 residues. Germline lookup yields CDR1 SQVTM and CDR2 ANQGSEA. The V and J ends lost 6 bases and 10 bases respectively, with 19 bases between them.

The chain links TRBV5-1 to TRBJ2-5; D may be TRBD1 (5 bases). V lost 3 bases, J lost 2 bases, and 14 bases lay in between. Germline loops: CDR1 SGHRS, CDR2 YFSETQ. This CDR3 has 15 amino acids. CDR3 sequence reads: CASSSEGASQETQYF. CDR3 nucleotides: TGCGCCAGCAGCTCGGAAGGGGCGTCGCAAGAGACCCAGTACTTC.

The chain carries TRBV29-1 and TRBJ2-1; TRBD2 matches 10 bases. Per germline, CDR1 SQVTM and CDR2 ANQGSEA. The CDR3 covers 14 residues. The ends lost 7 bases at V and 6 bases at J; junction bases unmatched: 9. In nucleotides, the CDR3 is TGCAGCGCCGGTACTAGCGGGAAAGGCAATGAGCAGTTCTTC. It yields the protein CSAGTSGKGNEQFF.

This chain uses TRBV18 with TRBJ2-6, with no clear D. The CDR3 spans 19 residues. V lost 4 bases and J lost 0, with 19 bases in between. Germline assignment: CDR1 KGHSH and CDR2 LQKENI. The CDR3 loop reads CASSLVAGKPLSGANVLTF. CDR3 nucleotide sequence: TGTGCCAGCTCACTGGTGGCCGGTAAACCCCTCTCTGGGGCCAACGTCCTGACTTTC.

As to this clonotype: The CDR3 end shows no conserved phenylalanine or tryptophan, and so a read error is likely. The chain has TRBV20-1 and TRBJ1-2; maybe TRBD1 (6 bases). The CDR3 runs 15 residues. Trimming took 5 bases from V and 4 from J, leaving 20 bases between them. Germline CDR1 is DFQATT and CDR2 is SNEGSKA (reference sequence). The CDR3, as DNA: TGCAGTGCTTCGACAACAGGGAGCTTTAGCTATGGCTACACCTCC. It translates to CSASTTGSFSYGYTS.

A note on this clonotype: This may arise from a read error, as a much more abundant clone is one base away. The genes are TRBV5-1 and TRBJ2-1; D gene unclear. V shed 0 bases and J shed 2 bases, with 18 bases lying between them. Germline CDR1 and CDR2: SGHRS and YFSETQ. The CDR3 length is 18 residues. DNA of the CDR3: TGCGCCAGCAGCTTGGCTTATTCTTCAGTGAGCCCCTACAATGAGCAGTTCTTC. Its translation is CASSLAYSSVSPYNEQFF.

CDR3 loop: CASSMTGGPYEQFF. CDR3 nucleotides: TGTGCCAGTAGTATGACGGGAGGGCCTTATGAGCAGTTCTTC. V usage is TRBV19 and J usage is TRBJ2-1; 8 bases fit TRBD2. Germline assignment: CDR1 LNHDA and CDR2 SQIVND (reference sequence). There are 14 residues in the CDR3. V lost 3 bases to trimming and J lost 8 bases; unmatched junction nucleotides: 6. Together with reference TRBV19 and TRBJ2-1, the CDR3 gives the full variable domain: DGGITQSPKYLFRKEGQNVTLSCEQNLNHDAMYWYRQDPGQGLRLIYYSQIVNDFQKGDIAEGYSVSREKKESFPLTVTSAQKNPTAFYLCASSMTGGPYEQFFGPGTRLTVL.

The genes are TRBV5-1 and TRBJ2-5; D is unresolved. Trimming removed 4 bases at V and 1 base at J, with 8 bases between. The CDR3 sequence is 13 residues long. Germline V lookup: CDR1 SGHRS, CDR2 YFSETQ. CDR3 region: CASSALPQETQYF. The DNA of the CDR3 is TGCGCCAGCAGCGCGTTACCCCAAGAGACCCAGTACTTC.

V usage is TRBV24-1 and J usage is TRBJ1-1; D possibly corresponds to TRBD1 (6 bases). This CDR3 region has 14 residues. CDR1 is KGHDR, CDR2 SFDVKD, per germline. V gave up 5 bases and J gave up 5 bases, with 14 bases separating them. The CDR3 nucleotides are TGTGCCACCAGTGGAACGGGGGGCAAAACTGAAGCTTTCTTT. This translates into CATSGTGGKTEAFF.

This clonotype was observed a handful of times. A much larger clone lies one base from this, so it may be a read error. J is TRBJ1-5 and V is TRBV6-5; no clear D. The CDR3 has 14 residues. Per germline, CDR1 MNHEY and CDR2 SVGAGI. Trimming removed 11 bases from V and 4 bases from J, with 18 bases in between. The CDR3 region has the DNA TGTGCCTGCCGGCGAGGGCAGAGTAATCAGCCCCAGCATTTT. This encodes CACRRGQSNQPQHF.

This clonotype was recorded at least ten times. The chain couples TRBV7-9 to TRBJ2-1; TRBD2 matches at 11 bases. Germline V lookup: CDR1 SEHNR, CDR2 FQNEAQ (reference sequence). The trim removed 5 bases at V and 3 bases at J, leaving 3 bases unmatched. The CDR3 contains 15 residues. CDR3 residues: CASSPLAGDYNEQFF. The DNA of the CDR3 is TGTGCCAGCAGCCCACTAGCGGGAGACTACAATGAGCAGTTCTTC.

A word on this clonotype: Possible read error: a much larger clone is one base away. V gene TRBV27 combines with J gene TRBJ2-2, with a possible D match to TRBD2 (5 bases). The germline CDR1 and CDR2 sequences are MNHEY and SMNVEV (reference sequence). This CDR3 has 14 amino acids. The CDR3 DNA reads TGTGCCAGCAGTCCCTATACTCGGACCGGGGAGCTGTCTTTT. Its protein product is CASSPYTRTGELSF.